This T cell receptor (beta chain) was recovered during a study of regulatory T cells in long-lasting Graves disease listed by TCRdb under 2021. Background on the whole study: Persistent Graves' disease was defined as antithyroid drug treatment for over 5 years with persistently positive TSH receptor autoantibodies. A total of some 35 samples underwent TCR sequencing: approximately 13 from persistent and some 20 from newly diagnosed Graves' disease patients. This study used TCR sequencing and RNA sequencing of peripheral blood to compare persistent Graves' disease patients against newly diagnosed Graves' disease patients. The study was registered as a clinical trial and conducted in China. Persistent Graves' disease patients in the clinical cohort had taken antithyroid drugs for about 10.3 years on average.

From a lookup of the germline V gene (reference sequence), CDR1 and CDR2 are LGHDT and YNNKEL. The CDR3 has 14 amino acids, counting the end cysteine and phenylalanine. The retained sequence is limited to the CDR3, 42 bases, with the frame set at the first base. V ends up 8 bases short and J 4 bases short, with an unmatched junction base count of 6. Summary of the overall study and its limitations: Only peripheral blood was studied, because thyroid tissue, the primary lesion, was inaccessible. Preferential use of TRBV28, TRBJ1-2 and TRBJ2-5 was observed in persistent disease, whereas TRBV20-1 and TRBJ2-1 were favored in newly diagnosed disease. Only the TCR beta chain was sequenced and analyzed. Compared with newly diagnosed patients, persistent Graves' disease patients had lower TCR Shannon entropy and fewer highly expanded clones, which suggests clonal expansion. More public clonotypes were shared among persistent patients (roughly 2,900) than among newly diagnosed patients (approximately 930). As a limitation, the authors acknowledged that the small sample size may reduce accuracy.

Worth noting for this clonotype: The antigen this receptor binds is unknown. No quality values exist for individual bases; no much larger clone is one base distant.

Libraries came from multiplex PCR. Instrument used: Illumina HiSeq 4000. To build TCR beta libraries, CDR3 regions were amplified by Arm-PCR using iRepertoire HTBI primers. Before sequencing, the PCR products underwent gel purification. Under the source paper's analysis protocol: Across samples, 62 TRBV and 15 or so TRBJ segments were identified and used for gene usage analysis of CDR3 amino acid clonotypes. COPE and FqMerger were used to merge filtered high-quality paired reads into contigs. Contigs were aligned with BLAST to IMGT TRBV, TRBD and TRBJ reference genes, and CDR3 was defined per IMGT. Any clonotype with a frequency above 0.1% was counted as a highly expanded clone. Shannon entropy was used to measure repertoire diversity, and the Gini coefficient was used to measure V-J evenness. Clonotypes shared by more than one individual were considered public. TCRdb handled the public reads itself, with Q25 trimming in fastp and clone calling in MiXCR, and kept productive beta chains. Rows matching on CDR3 protein sequence are summarized as one entry with the most common DNA and genes. The V and J calls here are based on TCRdb, not the publication. For this sample there are about 470,000 distinct CDR3 sequences; 20% appear just once. Together, the top ten hold 7% to 9.5% of the sample.

This specimen's time point label, interpreted: persistent/refractory GD, antithyroid drugs over 5 years with positive TRAb. For both TCR sequencing and RNA sequencing, RNA was extracted from PBMCs using TRIzol. The diagnosis of Graves' disease was made according to American Thyroid Association guidelines. Recruitment of patients was carried out at an endocrinology department in Xi'an, China. Each patient gave approximately 10 milliliters of peripheral blood, collected in an EDTA anticoagulant tube. Ficoll Paque Plus density gradient separation was used to isolate PBMCs, and no additional T cell sorting was done. An Agilent 2100 Bioanalyzer and agarose gel were used to assess RNA quality, and a NanoDrop 2000 was used to measure RNA concentration.

This TCR derives from a female donor with Graves disease. Sample: peripheral blood mononuclear cells (PBMCs), taken when the disease was refractory, from a patient treated with antithyroid drugs. The rearrangement combines TRBV3-1 with TRBJ1-3, with 9 bases in between that match TRBD1. The DNA sequence reads TGTGCCAGCGGTGGGACAGGGTCGGGAAACACCATATATTTT. This is translated as CASGGTGSGNTIYF.